What follows are 16 T cell receptor beta chains derived from one specimen sequenced in a study of OX40 agonist ivuxolimab in advanced cancers. The assay was immunoSEQ multiplex PCR, and TCRdb's table has in-frame clones only and misses some. The sample holds some 66,000 clones, about 77% seen once. Source: CD4+ or CD8+ T cells sorted from blood, taken in a trial of the OX40 agonist ivuxolimab. The receptors were sampled from an adult with an advanced solid tumor such as melanoma, head and neck, liver or kidney cancer.

The rearrangement links TRBV29-1 to TRBJ2-7; tentative D call: TRBD1 (5 bases). The CDR3 spans 14 residues. Germline V gene data show CDR1 as SQVTM and CDR2 as ANQGSEA. V shed 7 bases and J shed 5 bases, with 21 bases lying between them. The CDR3: CSAKTRAFLDEQYF. Here the CDR3 DNA reads TGCAGCGCTAAGACCAGGGCCTTCCTGGACGAGCAGTACTTC.

The rearrangement links TRBV7-3 to TRBJ2-3; 13 bases map to TRBD2. The germline V gene encodes CDR1 SGHTA and CDR2 FQGTGA. The CDR3 has 18 amino acids. Trimming at V came to 2 bases and at J to 2 bases, leaving 7 bases not matched to a gene. CDR3 in DNA: TGTGCCAGCAGCTTATCGGCGACTAGCGGGGGGTTCACAGATACGCAGTATTTT. Its protein product is CASSLSATSGGFTDTQYF.

V usage is TRBV14 and J usage is TRBJ1-2; TRBD1 might be the D (5 bases). CDR3 length equals 12 residues. V was cut by 4 bases and J by 6 bases, with 9 bases left in between. CDR1 SGHDN and CDR2 FVKESK come from the germline V gene. CDR3 coding DNA: TGTGCCAGCAGCCGGGGCCAGAATGGCTACACCTTC. It is translated as CASSRGQNGYTF.

The chain has TRBV2 and TRBJ1-2; the D gene is possibly TRBD1 (6 bases). Germline V gene lookup returns CDR1 SNHLY and CDR2 FYNNEI. The CDR3 covers 16 residues. Trimming took 6 bases from V and 8 from J, leaving 25 bases between them. CDR3 sequence (DNA): TGTGCCAGCAGCCAAAGGGAAGTTACAGGGATGAGAGGCTACACCTTC. It yields the protein CASSQREVTGMRGYTF.

This clone occurred once. The chain carries TRBV21-1 and TRBJ1-1; the DNA was not compared with TRBD1, the D call given in the table. TRBV21-1 is labeled a pseudogene. This CDR3 region has 15 residues. CDR3 nucleotides: TGTGCCAGCAGCAAATGGGGTAGGGGTTGCACTGAAGCTTTCTTT. Its protein is CASSKWGRGCTEAFF.

With regard to this clone: This sample includes further DNA sequences coding for the same CDR3. J is TRBJ1-1 and V is TRBV29-1; D possibly corresponds to TRBD1 (5 bases). Trimming pared 2 bases from V and 5 bases from J, leaving 12 bases between. Germline V gene data show CDR1 as SQVTM and CDR2 as ANQGSEA. The CDR3 has 13 amino acids. The CDR3 loop reads CSVELRAETEAFF. The CDR3, as DNA: TGCAGCGTTGAACTCAGGGCTGAAACTGAAGCTTTCTTT.

The chain carries TRBV29-1 and TRBJ2-3; D gene ambiguous. Germline V lookup: CDR1 SQVTM, CDR2 ANQGSEA. This CDR3 contains 12 residues. V lost 5 bases and J 4 bases, leaving 10 bases between the germline ends. In DNA form, the CDR3 reads TGCAGCGTTCTCACGCTTTCAGATACGCAGTATTTT. Translation: CSVLTLSDTQYF.

The sample holds one count of this clone. Here the CDR3 reads CASSTGTAYGSPLHF. In DNA form, the CDR3 reads TGCGCCAGCAGCACGGGGACAGCCTACGGGTCACCCCTCCACTTT. The chain links TRBV5-1 to TRBJ1-6, with TRBD1 identical over 7 bases. J lost 10 bases, V lost 4 bases, and 11 bases had no gene match. The CDR3 covers 15 residues. Germline V gene lookup returns CDR1 SGHRS and CDR2 YFSETQ.

The rearrangement joins TRBV30 to TRBJ1-1; tentative D call: TRBD1 (6 bases). The length of the CDR3 is 15 residues. Germline values: CDR1 GTSNPN, CDR2 SVGIG (reference sequence). V was shortened by 2 bases and J by 6 bases, with 19 bases between the two germline ends. CDR3 nucleotides: TGTGCCTGGAGTCTTGGACAGAACACAGACTCTGAAGCTTTCTTT. Its protein is CAWSLGQNTDSEAFF.

This clone has only a few counts. The chain couples TRBV14 to TRBJ2-3; 10 bases match TRBD2. This CDR3 region has 18 residues. J was trimmed by 3 bases and V by 3 bases; bases with no gene match: 12. Germline CDR1 is SGHDN and CDR2 is FVKESK. Here the CDR3 reads CASSHLSMASGSTDTQYF. CDR3 nucleotide sequence: TGTGCCAGCAGCCACCTGTCGATGGCTAGCGGGAGTACAGATACGCAGTATTTT. Complete variable domain (other parts from reference TRBV14 and TRBJ2-3): EAGVTQFPSHSVIEKGQTVTLRCDPISGHDNLYWYRRVMGKEIKFLLHFVKESKQDESGMPNNRFLAERTGGTYSTLKVQPAELEDSGVYFCASSHLSMASGSTDTQYFGPGTRLTVL.

This clone has only one observation. The chain is built from TRBV6-1 and TRBJ2-5, with 7 positions matching TRBD1. Per germline, CDR1 MNHNS and CDR2 SASEGT. There are 13 residues in the CDR3. The trim removed 8 bases at V and 3 bases at J, leaving 6 bases unmatched. The CDR3 DNA follows: TGTGCCAGCGTATACAGGGGCGAAGAGACCCAGTACTTC. Translating gives CASVYRGEETQYF.

This clone was seen a handful of times. This sequence joins TRBV6-5 and TRBJ2-1; D possibly corresponds to TRBD1 (6 bases). Trimming removed 6 bases from V and 7 bases from J, with 19 bases in between. The CDR3 is 15 residues long. The germline gives CDR1 MNHEY, CDR2 SVGAGI. This chain's CDR3 is CASSHKPQGVNEQFF. Here the CDR3 DNA reads TGTGCCAGCAGCCACAAACCACAGGGTGTAAATGAGCAGTTCTTC.

CDR3 protein: CASSRTEGADTQYF. Here the CDR3 DNA reads TGTGCCAGCAGCAGGACGGAAGGGGCGGATACGCAGTATTTT. The rearrangement uses TRBV9 and TRBJ2-3; D is possibly TRBD1 (5 bases). The CDR3 contains 14 residues. Germline V gene lookup returns CDR1 SGDLS and CDR2 YYNGEE. V was clipped by 4 bases and J by 6 bases, with 15 bases between them. The complete variable domain, with remaining parts taken from reference TRBV9 and TRBJ2-3, reads DSGVTQTPKHLITATGQRVTLRCSPRSGDLSVYWYQQSLDQGLQFLIQYYNGEERAKGNILERFSAQQFPDLHSELNLSSLELGDSALYFCASSRTEGADTQYFGPGTRLTVL.

The chain joins TRBV18 to TRBJ2-1, with no clear D. The germline V and J ends were trimmed by 2 bases and 7 bases, with 12 bases remaining between them. The CDR3 is 14 amino acids. Germline CDR1 reads KGHSH; CDR2 reads LQKENI. CDR3 region: CASSPAHFKNEQFF. CDR3 bases: TGTGCCAGCTCACCAGCTCACTTTAAAAATGAGCAGTTCTTC. Variable domain in full (rest from reference TRBV18 and TRBJ2-1): NAGVMQNPRHLVRRRGQEARLRCSPMKGHSHVYWYRQLPEEGLKFMVYLQKENIIDESGMPKERFSAEFPKEGPSILRIQQVVRGDSAAYFCASSPAHFKNEQFFGPGTRLTVL.

This chain connects TRBV10-1 to TRBJ2-7; maybe TRBD2 (5 bases). CDR1 is WNHNN, CDR2 SYGVQD, per germline (reference sequence). Trimming removed 4 bases from V and 6 bases from J, with 13 bases in between. This CDR3 has 13 amino acids. CDR3: CASSADPDSEQYF. CDR3 nucleotide sequence: TGCGCCAGCAGTGCCGACCCGGACTCCGAGCAGTACTTC.

The chain links TRBV29-1 to TRBJ2-5; 7 bases are shared with TRBD1. There are 14 residues in the CDR3. With V trimmed by 7 bases and J by 0 bases, 8 bases remained unmatched. Germline V gene data show CDR1 as SQVTM and CDR2 as ANQGSEA. The CDR3 spells CSAHRGLNQETQYF. DNA for the CDR3: TGCAGCGCCCACAGGGGCTTAAACCAAGAGACCCAGTACTTC.